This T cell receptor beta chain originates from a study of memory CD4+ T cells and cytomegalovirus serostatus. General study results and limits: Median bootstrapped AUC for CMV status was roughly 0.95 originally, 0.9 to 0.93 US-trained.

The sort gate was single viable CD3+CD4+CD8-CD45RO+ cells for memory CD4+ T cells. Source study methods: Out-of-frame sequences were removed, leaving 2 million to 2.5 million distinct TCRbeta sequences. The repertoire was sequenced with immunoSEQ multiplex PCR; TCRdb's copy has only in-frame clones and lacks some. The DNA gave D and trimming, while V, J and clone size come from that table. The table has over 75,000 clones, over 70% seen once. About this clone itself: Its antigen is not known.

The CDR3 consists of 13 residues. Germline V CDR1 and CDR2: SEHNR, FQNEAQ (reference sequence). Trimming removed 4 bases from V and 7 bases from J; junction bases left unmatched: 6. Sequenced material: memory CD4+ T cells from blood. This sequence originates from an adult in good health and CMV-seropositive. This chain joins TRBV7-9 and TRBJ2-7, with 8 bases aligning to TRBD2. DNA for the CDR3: TGTGCCAGCAGCTCGGGGGGGGCAGGTGAGCAGTACTTC. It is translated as CASSSGGAGEQYF.